These 6 T cell receptor beta chains originate from one sample sequenced in a study of long-term antiretroviral therapy in people with HIV. The immunoSEQ assay was v3.0, run at survey level. Assay: immunoSEQ multiplex PCR; the TCRdb copy retains only in-frame clones and omits some. The sample includes roughly 38,000 clones, 75% to 85% of them seen just once. Sample: unsorted PBMCs, taken 3.4 years after starting antiretroviral therapy. These receptors all come from a man aged 30 to 39 with HIV.

This clone has a handful of counts. The genes are TRBV5-4 and TRBJ1-4, with TRBD1 identical over 9 bases. The trim removed 5 bases at V and 8 bases at J, leaving 10 bases unmatched. The CDR3 spans 15 residues. Germline lookup yields CDR1 SGHNT and CDR2 YYREEE (reference sequence). This chain's CDR3 is CASSLNRGLGEKLFF. The CDR3 DNA sequence: TGTGCCAGCAGTCTAAACAGGGGGCTCGGAGAAAAACTGTTTTTT.

This chain uses TRBV11-2 with TRBJ2-1; no reliable D call. The V and J ends lost 5 bases and 2 bases respectively, with 10 bases between them. The V gene's germline CDR1 is SGHAT and CDR2 FQNNGV. This CDR3 contains 14 residues. The CDR3 here is CASSRTTTYNEQFF. The DNA for the CDR3 is TGTGCCAGCAGCCGTACTACTACCTACAATGAGCAGTTCTTC.

V gene TRBV19 combines with J gene TRBJ2-7; a weak D match, TRBD1 (6 bases). Germline CDR1 is LNHDA and CDR2 is SQIVND (reference sequence). The V gene lost 3 bases and the J gene lost 2 bases, with 11 bases spanning the gap. This CDR3 is built from 14 residues. The CDR3 sequence is CASSIQGPTYEQYF. The CDR3 coding sequence is TGTGCCAGTAGTATTCAGGGGCCCACCTACGAGCAGTACTTC.

The chain joins TRBV11-3 to TRBJ2-2, with a weak D call TRBD1 (5 bases). Trimming removed 5 bases from V and 1 base from J, with 8 bases in between. Per germline, CDR1 SGHNT and CDR2 YENEEA. The CDR3 has 14 residues. The CDR3 DNA reads TGTGCCAGCAGCCACGACAGGAACACCGGGGAGCTGTTTTTT. Protein product: CASSHDRNTGELFF.

The chain has TRBV4-3 and TRBJ1-2; D is unclear. CDR3 length equals 14 residues. V gave up 4 bases and J gave up 3 bases, with 12 bases separating them. Germline V gene sequence: CDR1 LGHNA, CDR2 YSLEER. Here the CDR3 DNA reads TGCGCCAGCAGCCGACTAAGTCACGACTATGGCTACACCTTC. Translation gives CASSRLSHDYGYTF.

The rearrangement links TRBV27 to TRBJ2-7, with 15 bases aligning to TRBD2. The CDR3 is made up of 16 amino acids. CDR1 is MNHEY and CDR2 is SMNVEV in the germline V gene (reference sequence). V trimming: 6 bases; J trimming: 9 bases; junction bases outside the gene matches: 12. The CDR3: CASSQSGTSGRSGQYF. Written as DNA, the CDR3 is TGTGCCAGCAGCCAATCCGGGACTAGCGGGAGGTCGGGGCAGTACTTC.